The rows below give T cell receptor beta chains drawn from one sample of a study of blood T cell repertoires in COVID-19. Libraries were prepared by immunoSEQ multiplex PCR; TCRdb keeps only in-frame clonotypes and omits some of them. The sample lists over 250,000 clones, approximately 84% occurring once. The specimen sequenced was peripheral blood. The receptors here all came from a human donor with COVID-19, enrolled during active disease. The donor label of this sample is uncertain. The CDR3 runs from the conserved cysteine through the conserved F or W. D genes are given only for firm matches. A row's size may be missing; if present it is once, few, many or a size class.

D gene	clone size	V gene	J gene	CDR3 DNA	CDR3 protein
TRBD1	-	TRBV5-6	TRBJ2-7	TGTGCCAGCAGCTTTCCGGGACAGCTTCCCTACGAGCAGTACTTC	CASSFPGQLPYEQYF
-	-	TRBV28	TRBJ1-6	TGTGCCAGCAGCCCCACCCGCGGAGATTTTTCACCCCTCCACTTT	CASSPTRGDFSPLHF
TRBD1	-	TRBV10-3	TRBJ1-1	TGTGCCCACGGACAGGGAAACACTGAAGCTTTCTTT	CAHGQGNTEAFF
TRBD2	-	TRBV29-1	TRBJ2-3	TGCAGCGTTCCAACTAGCGGTAGCACAGATACGCAGTATTTT	CSVPTSGSTDTQYF
-	-	TRBV2	TRBJ2-2	TGTGCCAGCAGTGTGGGGCGGGACCTCACCGGGGAGCTGTTTTTT	CASSVGRDLTGELFF
-	few	TRBV28	TRBJ2-1	TGTGCCAGCAGTTCCCCGAGGTTGAAGTTCTTC	CASSSPRLKFF
-	-	TRBV3-1/TRBV3-2	TRBJ1-4	TGTGCCAGCAGCCAATTGAGTCCTTCCAGGGAAAAACTGTTTTTT	CASSQLSPSREKLFF
TRBD1	-	TRBV28	TRBJ1-1	TGTGCCAGCAGTTTATGGGACAGGGAGAACACTGAAGCTTTCTTT	CASSLWDRENTEAFF
-	-	TRBV19	TRBJ1-5	TGTGCCAGTAGTATAAGTTTAGGGGCTACCAATCAGCCCCAGCATTTT	CASSISLGATNQPQHF
-	-	TRBV25-1	TRBJ1-1	TGTGCCAGCAGTGACGGGATTGCTGAAGCTTTCTTT	CASSDGIAEAFF
TRBD1	-	TRBV27	TRBJ2-6	TGTGCCAGCAGTTTAGACAGGGGTGGGGCCAACGTCCTGACTTTC	CASSLDRGGANVLTF
-	many	TRBV30	TRBJ1-1	TGTGCCTCACTAACGGACTGGAACACTGAAGCTTTCTTT	CASLTDWNTEAFF
-	-	TRBV6-4	TRBJ1-1	TGTGCCAGCAAGTATACACCCAACACTGAAGCTTTCTTT	CASKYTPNTEAFF
TRBD1	-	TRBV5-1	TRBJ2-7	TGCGCCAGCAGAGTCGGGACAGGGGAAGACGAGCAGTACTTC	CASRVGTGEDEQYF
TRBD2	many	TRBV9	TRBJ2-7	TGTGCCAGCAGCCCAAGCGGGAGAGCATACGAGCAGTACTTC	CASSPSGRAYEQYF
-	few	TRBV2	TRBJ1-4	TGTGCCAGCAGGGTGGGGCTTAATGAAAAACTGTTTTTT	CASRVGLNEKLFF
-	-	TRBV6-2/TRBV6-3	TRBJ1-5	TGTGCCAGCAGTTACTCGTTCGGTCAGCCCCAGCATTTT	CASSYSFGQPQHF
-	-	TRBV4-2	TRBJ2-3	TGTGCCAGCAGCCAAGGGGCCAGGGCTCCGGGCCCCACAGATACGCAGTATTTT	CASSQGARAPGPTDTQYF
-	few	TRBV27	TRBJ1-1	TGTGCCAGCAGTTTAATGGCAGGGGCCACTGAAGCTTTCTTT	CASSLMAGATEAFF
-	-	TRBV18	TRBJ2-7	TGTGCCAGCTCGGCCGGGACACAAAACTACGAGCAGTACTTC	CASSAGTQNYEQYF
-	few	TRBV9	TRBJ2-1	TGTGCCAGCAGCGTAGGCGGGGTTTCCAATGAGCAGTTCTTC	CASSVGGVSNEQFF
TRBD2	-	TRBV18	TRBJ2-2	TGTGCCAGCTCGGAAGCTGGGACTAGCGGGACGAACACCGGGGAGCTGTTTTTT	CASSEAGTSGTNTGELFF
TRBD1	-	TRBV18	TRBJ1-1	TGTGCCAGCTCACCACGTTCCACAGGGGGCCTCAGATTAGAAGCTTTCTTT	CASSPRSTGGLRLEAFF
TRBD2	-	TRBV13	TRBJ2-2	TGTGCCAGCAGGAGAACGGGACTAGCTCCCGCCGGGGAGCTGTTTTTT	CASRRTGLAPAGELFF
-	few	TRBV28	TRBJ1-2	TGTGCCAGCGGCACAGCCTCAGCTAACTATGGCTACACCTTC	CASGTASANYGYTF
-	-	TRBV28	TRBJ1-5	TGTGCCAGCAGTACCTATAGCAATCAGCCCCAGCATTTT	CASSTYSNQPQHF
-	-	TRBV30	TRBJ2-5	TGTGCCTGGAGTGTACTTGGGAGCCCGGGGACCCAGTACTTC	CAWSVLGSPGTQYF
-	-	TRBV30	TRBJ2-5	TGTGCCTGGAGTCCACAACAGGGTTTCCGTGAGACCCAGTACTTC	CAWSPQQGFRETQYF
-	-	TRBV11-3	TRBJ2-2	TGTGCCAGCAGCCCGGACTGGTCGAGGGACGGGGAGCTGTTTTTT	CASSPDWSRDGELFF
-	once	TRBV30	TRBJ1-2	TGTGCCTGCCTTGGGGGGAGTTTTCTCTATGGCTACACCTTC	CACLGGSFLYGYTF
TRBD2	-	TRBV10-1	TRBJ2-2	TGCGCCAGCAGCTCGAGACTAGCGGGAGGGCCGGGAACCGGGGAGCTGTTTTTT	CASSSRLAGGPGTGELFF
-	-	TRBV4-3	TRBJ1-5	TGCGCCAGCAGTCAGGGGTATAGCAATCAGCCCCAGCATTTT	CASSQGYSNQPQHF
-	-	TRBV5-1	TRBJ2-3	TGCGCCAGCAGCACCCAGGGGGCTAGCGGCAGCACAGATACGCAGTATTTT	CASSTQGASGSTDTQYF
-	-	TRBV19	TRBJ1-4	TGTGCCAGTACCCCAGGATCCCTTCATGAAAAACTGTTTTTT	CASTPGSLHEKLFF
TRBD2	-	TRBV3-1/TRBV3-2	TRBJ2-1	TGTGCCAGCAGCCAGTTAGCGGGAGGGATCGGCAATGAGCAGTTCTTC	CASSQLAGGIGNEQFF
TRBD2	-	TRBV5-1	TRBJ2-2	TGCGCCAGCAGCCCTGGTAGCGGGAGGTCGAACACCGGGGAGCTGTTTTTT	CASSPGSGRSNTGELFF
TRBD1	-	TRBV5-6	TRBJ1-1	TGTGCCAGCAGCTTCGGGACAGGGGTTGCGAACACTGAAGCTTTCTTT	CASSFGTGVANTEAFF
-	-	TRBV10-3	TRBJ2-2	TGTGCCATCAGTGACGTGACTACCCGACCGGGGGAGCTGTTTTTT	CAISDVTTRPGELFF
-	few	TRBV5-1	TRBJ2-3	TGCGCCAGCAGCTTGGGGCTCACAGATACGCAGTATTTT	CASSLGLTDTQYF
TRBD2	-	TRBV7-3	TRBJ2-1	TGTGCCAGCAGCCCGAGTGGAGGCGGGAGTCGCTACAATGAGCAGTTCTTC	CASSPSGGGSRYNEQFF
-	-	TRBV6-6	TRBJ2-3	TGTGCCAGCAGTTACTCGTTCAGTACCACAGATACGCAGTATTTT	CASSYSFSTTDTQYF
TRBD2	-	TRBV19	TRBJ2-7	TGTGCCAGTAGTATCGGCGCTAGCGGAACCTACGAGCAGTACTTC	CASSIGASGTYEQYF
TRBD2	-	TRBV7-3	TRBJ2-1	TGTGCCAGCAGCCCACCGGGGGGGACTAGCGGGATCGATGAGCAGTTCTTC	CASSPPGGTSGIDEQFF
TRBD1	once	TRBV19	TRBJ1-5	TGTGCCAGTAGTTATGCCGACAGGGGATATCAGCCCCAGCATTTT	CASSYADRGYQPQHF
-	-	TRBV18	TRBJ1-4	TGTGCCAGCTCCCCCACCGAGGATTATAATGAAAAACTGTTTTTT	CASSPTEDYNEKLFF
-	-	TRBV12-5	TRBJ1-5	TGTGCTAGTGGTTTACCCGAGGAGGGTGGCAATCAGCCCCAGCATTTT	CASGLPEEGGNQPQHF
TRBD2	-	TRBV3-1/TRBV3-2	TRBJ2-3	TGTGCCAGCAGCCAAGGGAGGCTAGCGGGAGCCCGCACAGATACGCAGTATTTT	CASSQGRLAGARTDTQYF
TRBD2	-	TRBV7-2	TRBJ2-3	TGTGCCAGCAGCCTATCTAGCGGGAGGGCAGATACGCAGTATTTT	CASSLSSGRADTQYF
-	few	TRBV2	TRBJ2-2	TGTGCCAGCAGTCGACAGAACACCGGGGAGCTGTTTTTT	CASSRQNTGELFF
-	-	TRBV3-1/TRBV3-2	TRBJ1-2	TGTGCCAGCAGCCCCGGGGGGGGACCTCGCTACACCTTC	CASSPGGGPRYTF
TRBD2	-	TRBV5-1	TRBJ2-5	TGCGCCAGCAGCTCCGACCTAGCGGGAGGGCAAGAGACCCAGTACTTC	CASSSDLAGGQETQYF
-	many	TRBV6-6	TRBJ1-5	TGTGCCAGCAGTTACGGGGCAGGCGATGGCAATCAGCCCCAGCATTTT	CASSYGAGDGNQPQHF
-	-	TRBV19	TRBJ1-5	TGTGCCAGTAGTCCGCAACAGGCCCTTTATAGCAATCAGCCCCAGCATTTT	CASSPQQALYSNQPQHF
-	-	TRBV12-3/TRBV12-4	TRBJ1-1	TGTGCCAGCACGGCCGGGGAGAACACTGAAGCTTTCTTT	CASTAGENTEAFF